This TCR beta chain emerged from a study of blood T cell repertoires in COVID-19. This clone has a single count. TCRdb keeps only in-frame clones here, not all; method: immunoSEQ multiplex PCR. Found here are some 290,000 clones, about 76% of them singletons; the top ten hold about 3.2%. The CDR3 has 17 residues. In germline, CDR1 is SGHTS, CDR2 YDEGEE. V shed 1 base, J shed 5 bases, and the junction held 14 bases outside the gene matches. This TCR was recovered from a woman aged 55-69 years with active or convalescent COVID-19. The sequenced sample consisted of peripheral blood. The J gene is TRBJ1-1, the V gene TRBV5-8; TRBD1 matches 7 bases. CDR3 amino acids: CASSLMRQGHRGTEAFF. In nucleotides, the CDR3 is TGTGCCAGCAGCTTGATGAGACAGGGCCACAGGGGAACTGAAGCTTTCTTT.